Below, 10 T cell receptor beta chains from the same sample are listed, as sequenced in a study of OX40 agonist ivuxolimab in advanced cancers. This table comes from immunoSEQ multiplex PCR, and its TCRdb copy is limited to in-frame clones, with some not included. The sample shows 75,000 to 95,000 clones, about 92% of them seen only once. Sequenced here: CD4+ or CD8+ T cells sorted from blood, sampled in a trial of the OX40 agonist ivuxolimab. The origin of the receptors is an adult with an advanced solid tumor such as melanoma, head and neck, liver or kidney cancer.

The chain has TRBV10-3 and TRBJ1-1; D call uncertain. The V gene lost 0 bases and the J gene lost 8 bases, with 13 bases spanning the gap. Germline V gene sequence: CDR1 ENHRY, CDR2 SYGVKD. The CDR3 covers 14 residues. DNA for the CDR3: TGTGCCATCAGTGAGTCGAGTGGGAGTAGGGAAGCTTTCTTT. It translates to CAISESSGSREAFF.

The rearrangement uses TRBV30 and TRBJ1-5; no clear D gene. CDR3 length: 14 amino acids. CDR1 GTSNPN and CDR2 SVGIG come from the germline V gene (reference sequence). Trimming removed 1 base from V and 0 bases from J, with 7 bases in between. CDR3 coding DNA: TGTGCCTGGAGTGGGGAGGGTAGCAATCAGCCCCAGCATTTT. Translated: CAWSGEGSNQPQHF.

The V and J genes are TRBV27 and TRBJ1-5; TRBD1 matches at 10 bases. The CDR3 is 14 amino acids. The trim removed 3 bases at V and 7 bases at J, leaving 3 bases unmatched. CDR1 and CDR2 (germline): MNHEY, SMNVEV (reference sequence). DNA of the CDR3: TGTGCCAGCAGTTTCGGGACAGGGGAGCAGCCCCAGCATTTT. It translates to CASSFGTGEQPQHF.

The rearrangement uses TRBV18 and TRBJ1-1; no definite D call. The CDR3 has 15 residues. V was clipped by 0 bases and J by 4 bases, with 12 bases between them. Germline CDR1 KGHSH, CDR2 LQKENI. This chain's CDR3 is CASSPPSGVVTEAFF. As DNA, the CDR3 is TGTGCCAGCTCACCACCGTCCGGGGTCGTCACTGAAGCTTTCTTT.

The chain has TRBV7-8 and TRBJ1-5; D is perhaps TRBD1 (6 bases). Trimming left V 5 bases short and J 3 bases short, with 11 bases between. Germline V lookup: CDR1 SGHVS, CDR2 FQNEAQ. This CDR3 is built from 14 residues. CDR3 sequence: CASSLGGANQPQHF. DNA of the CDR3: TGTGCCAGCAGCCTCGGGGGGGCCAATCAGCCCCAGCATTTT.

The rearrangement joins TRBV6-4 to TRBJ2-3; TRBD1 is a possible D gene (5 bases). Per germline, CDR1 MRHNA and CDR2 SNTAGT. The CDR3 has 15 amino acids. V lost 4 bases and J lost 0, with 11 bases in between. CDR3 protein: CASSVLSGSTDTQYF. DNA of the CDR3: TGTGCCAGCAGTGTCTTGTCAGGGAGCACAGATACGCAGTATTTT.

The V gene is TRBV5-6, the J gene TRBJ2-4; D unclear. CDR1 and CDR2 (germline): SGHDT, YYEEEE. Trimming took off 3 bases at V and 8 bases at J, with 12 bases between the two ends. The CDR3 extends over 13 amino acids. CDR3 bases: TGTGCCAGCAGCTCAGCCGGGTCAGACATTCAGTACTTC. It translates to CASSSAGSDIQYF.

This clone has a single count. J is TRBJ1-6 and V is TRBV11-1; no firm D call. This CDR3 is built from 13 residues. Trimming stripped 2 bases from V and 7 bases from J, with 6 bases between. The germline CDR1 and CDR2 sequences are SGHAT and FQDESV (reference sequence). DNA for the CDR3: TGTGCCAGCAGCTTATTGTACAATTCACCCCTCCACTTT. Translating it yields CASSLLYNSPLHF.

The chain employs TRBV9 and TRBJ2-3; D gene uncertain. Trimming took off 4 bases at V and 2 bases at J, with 11 bases between the two ends. Germline V gene sequence: CDR1 SGDLS, CDR2 YYNGEE. The length of the CDR3 is 14 residues. The CDR3 reads CASSNHGPTDTQYF. In DNA form, the CDR3 reads TGTGCCAGCAGCAACCATGGCCCCACAGATACGCAGTATTTT.

The chain is built from TRBV18 and TRBJ1-5; tentative D call: TRBD1 (6 bases). Germline CDR1 reads KGHSH; CDR2 reads LQKENI. The CDR3 runs to 15 residues. Trimming took off 3 bases at V and 3 bases at J, with 12 bases between the two ends. For the CDR3, the DNA is TGTGCCAGCTCACCGGGTGGACAGATCAATCAGCCCCAGCATTTT. It yields the protein CASSPGGQINQPQHF. Full variable domain (rest looked up from reference TRBV18 and TRBJ1-5): NAGVMQNPRHLVRRRGQEARLRCSPMKGHSHVYWYRQLPEEGLKFMVYLQKENIIDESGMPKERFSAEFPKEGPSILRIQQVVRGDSAAYFCASSPGGQINQPQHFGDGTRLSIL.